A selection of T cell receptor beta chains follows, all from one sample in a study of human T cells and chemical hapten exposure. One entry per CDR3 protein, called by TCRdb with MiXCR from the RACE reads. The data show about 76,000 distinct CDR3 sequences, 10% to 15% seen once. Sequences were derived from whole blood, sampled in connection with sensitization to the hapten diphenylcyclopropenone (DPC). These receptor sequences come from a woman aged 45-60 years with alopecia areata. Some clones in this sample may be carry-over from other donors' samples. The CDR3 runs from the conserved cysteine through the conserved F or W. D genes are given only for firm matches. Not all rows give a size; the values are once, few, many and, for expanded clones, a class.

clone_size	v_call	d_call	j_call	cdr3_nt	cdr3_aa
many	TRBV6-2/TRBV6-3	.	TRBJ2-7	TGTGCCAGCAGGATCCCGACTGTCTCCTACGAGCAGTACTTC	CASRIPTVSYEQYF
many	TRBV7-9	.	TRBJ1-1	TGTGCCAGCAGCAAGGAAAAATTGAACACTGAAGCTTTCTTT	CASSKEKLNTEAFF
.	TRBV2	TRBD1	TRBJ1-5	TGTGCCAGCTCCCCGGGACAGGAGCAGCCCCAGCATTTT	CASSPGQEQPQHF
few	TRBV20-1	.	TRBJ2-7	TGCAGTGCACTGCGGGACAGCTACGAGCAGTACTTC	CSALRDSYEQYF
few	TRBV7-9	.	TRBJ2-4	TGTGCCAGCAGCTTAGACAGGATAAAAAACATTCAGTACTTC	CASSLDRIKNIQYF
.	TRBV12-3/TRBV12-4	.	TRBJ2-4	TGTGCCAGCAGTCCAACGCGAGGACAGCGGGCCTCCCATGCATTTCAGTACTTC	CASSPTRGQRASHAFQYF
.	TRBV20-1	TRBD2	TRBJ2-1	TGCAGTGCGCCCGGGACTAGCGGGAGAGGATCCAATGAGCAGTTCTTC	CSAPGTSGRGSNEQFF
.	TRBV15	.	TRBJ2-5	TGTGCCACCAGCAACCTCCCGGGCGAGACCCAGTACTTC	CATSNLPGETQYF
few	TRBV3-1	.	TRBJ2-1	TGTGCCAGCAGCCAAGCGACCGGTTCGTACAATGAGCAGTTCTTC	CASSQATGSYNEQFF
many	TRBV4-2	.	TRBJ1-1	TGTGCCAGCAGCCAAGTGGGGGGGCCTTTGAACACTGAAGCTTTCTTT	CASSQVGGPLNTEAFF
.	TRBV18	.	TRBJ1-2	TGTGCCAGCTCACCAGAATCTCCAGGTTCGACATTCTATGGCTACACCTTC	CASSPESPGSTFYGYTF
many	TRBV5-4	.	TRBJ2-5	TGTGCCAGCAGCGTTGGACAGATTGAGACCCAGTACTTC	CASSVGQIETQYF
.	TRBV19	.	TRBJ2-2	TGTGCCAGTAGTATAGGAGTGAACACCGGGGAGCTGTTTTTT	CASSIGVNTGELFF
few	TRBV11-2	TRBD1	TRBJ1-5	TGTGCCAGCAGCCAGGGGTCAGGGGGAGGCCAGCCCCAGCATTTT	CASSQGSGGGQPQHF
few	TRBV2	.	TRBJ2-1	TGTGCCAGCAGTGAAGGGTCCGCCTACAATGAGCAGTTCTTC	CASSEGSAYNEQFF
few	TRBV27	.	TRBJ2-1	TGTGCCAGCAGGGGTAATGAGCAGTTCTTC	CASRGNEQFF
few	TRBV18	TRBD2	TRBJ2-1	TGTGCCAGCTCACGGCTAGCGGGGGGAGGAACCTACAATGAGCAGTTCTTC	CASSRLAGGGTYNEQFF
.	TRBV7-2	.	TRBJ2-1	TGTGCCAGCAGCTTAAGCCTAGCTGGCCACGATGAGCAGTTCTTC	CASSLSLAGHDEQFF
many	TRBV12-3/TRBV12-4	TRBD1	TRBJ2-1	TGTGCCAGCAGTGCCTCGGGACAGCTGGGCTACAATGAGCAGTTCTTC	CASSASGQLGYNEQFF
many	TRBV29-1	TRBD2	TRBJ2-7	TGCAGCGTTGGGACTAGCGGGCCAGACGAGCAGTACTTC	CSVGTSGPDEQYF
many	TRBV2	.	TRBJ2-3	TGTGCCAGCAGTGGAGACATAGCCGGGCATACGCAGTATTTT	CASSGDIAGHTQYF
.	TRBV5-1	.	TRBJ1-1	TGCGCCAGCAGCTTGCTATCAGGTCTCGAAGCTTTCTTT	CASSLLSGLEAFF
few	TRBV11-2	.	TRBJ2-7	TGTGCCAGCAGCCACGGGATCGTTTTCTCCTACGAGCAGTACTTC	CASSHGIVFSYEQYF
many	TRBV3-1	.	TRBJ2-1	TGTGCCAGCAGCCAAACTAGCCGCCACCCGATTTGGTTCTTC	CASSQTSRHPIWFF
.	TRBV10-2	.	TRBJ2-3	TGCGCCAGCAGTGAGTCTGGCACCGGGGGCACAGATACGCAGTATTTT	CASSESGTGGTDTQYF
.	TRBV20-1	TRBD2	TRBJ2-3	TGCAGTGCTAGGCTAGCGGGAGGCACAGATACGCAGTATTTT	CSARLAGGTDTQYF
.	TRBV5-4	.	TRBJ2-5	TGTGCCAGCAGCTTGGAGGCAGTTCAAGAGACCCAGTACTTC	CASSLEAVQETQYF
few	TRBV18	TRBD1	TRBJ2-7	TGTGCCAGCTCACCAGGGACAGTTATCACCTACGAGCAGTACTTC	CASSPGTVITYEQYF
.	TRBV27	.	TRBJ1-5	TGTGCCAGCAGTCTCCGGAGGGGGGATTCGCCCCAGCATTTT	CASSLRRGDSPQHF
.	TRBV20-1	.	TRBJ1-2	TGCAGTGCTTTACAGGTCTATGGCTACACCTTC	CSALQVYGYTF
few	TRBV12-3/TRBV12-4	.	TRBJ2-7	TGTGCCAGCAGTCCACCAAGGGTCGCCTACGAGCAGTACTTC	CASSPPRVAYEQYF
.	TRBV20-1	TRBD1	TRBJ1-1	TGCAGTGCTACCTGGACAGGAGATCGCACTGAAGCTTTCTTT	CSATWTGDRTEAFF
few	TRBV12-3/TRBV12-4	TRBD2	TRBJ2-7	TGTGCCAGCAGTTTCGGGGCGGGAGCTTACGAGCAGTACTTC	CASSFGAGAYEQYF
few	TRBV6-5	TRBD2	TRBJ2-7	TGTGCCAGCAGTTACGCTAGCGGGAACACACCCTACGAGCAGTACTTC	CASSYASGNTPYEQYF
many	TRBV6-5	TRBD1	TRBJ2-5	TGTGCCAGCAGTTACGGGGGACAGGGGAGGAGGACCCAGTACTTC	CASSYGGQGRRTQYF
.	TRBV3-1	.	TRBJ1-1	TGTGCCAGCAGCCAAGATGGAACAGGGAGAAAAGCTTTCTTT	CASSQDGTGRKAFF
many	TRBV5-4	.	TRBJ2-7	TGTGCCAGCAGCTTGGACAATATGCAGGGAGGTGCCTACGAGCAGTACTTC	CASSLDNMQGGAYEQYF
few	TRBV11-2	TRBD1	TRBJ2-1	TGTGCCAGCAGCCAGCCGCGACAGGGGATGAATGAGCAGTTCTTC	CASSQPRQGMNEQFF
many	TRBV13	.	TRBJ2-3	TGTGCCAGCAGCTTCATGACTGACACAGATACGCAGTATTTT	CASSFMTDTDTQYF
.	TRBV19	.	TRBJ2-1	TGTGCCAGTAGTATAGGTTCCCTGCATGAGCAGTTCTTC	CASSIGSLHEQFF
few	TRBV11-2	.	TRBJ2-4	TGTGCCAGCAGCTTAGACCCCCCAGCGACAGGGAGGAGCATTCAGTACTTC	CASSLDPPATGRSIQYF
.	TRBV12-3/TRBV12-4	TRBD1	TRBJ2-7	TGTGCCAGCAGTTTGACGACAGGGAGCTACGAGCAGTACTTC	CASSLTTGSYEQYF
few	TRBV7-6	.	TRBJ2-7	TGTGCCAGCAGCCTCACACTGAACTACGAGCAGTACTTC	CASSLTLNYEQYF
many	TRBV7-3	TRBD1	TRBJ1-1	TGTGCCAGCAGCAGGACAGGGACAACTGAAGCTTTCTTT	CASSRTGTTEAFF
.	TRBV7-9	.	TRBJ2-3	TGTGCCAGCAGCCCATATAATCCAGATACGCAGTATTTT	CASSPYNPDTQYF
.	TRBV20-1	.	TRBJ2-1	TGCAGTGCTTCCCTAGACGCCACCAATGAGCAGTTCTTC	CSASLDATNEQFF
.	TRBV9	.	TRBJ2-3	TGTGCCAGCAGCGTAGGCCCGGGAAGCACAGATACGCAGTATTTT	CASSVGPGSTDTQYF
.	TRBV27	.	TRBJ2-5	TGTGCCAGCAGTGGATGGGGAACCCAAGAGACCCAGTACTTC	CASSGWGTQETQYF
many	TRBV27	.	TRBJ2-3	TGTGCCAGCAGTCTCTCCGGTACTAGATTCGATACGCAGTATTTT	CASSLSGTRFDTQYF